The 5 T cell receptor beta chains below all came from one sample that was sequenced in a study of PD-1 blockade in classical Hodgkin lymphoma. No patient escaped relapse after autologous stem cell transplantation, and brentuximab vedotin exposure varied. Repertoires were generated with immunoSEQ multiplex PCR, while TCRdb's copy carries only in-frame clones and drops some. The profile covers more than 90,000 clones, with 80% to 90% appearing a single time and approximately 15% taken by the ten largest. Sequences were derived from peripheral blood mononuclear cells (PBMCs), sampled before the second cycle of nivolumab. These receptors were collected from a human donor with classical Hodgkin lymphoma.

This clone has just one count. This chain connects TRBV10-2 to TRBJ1-1, with TRBD1 matching over 8 bases. This CDR3 has 14 residues. The ends lost 2 bases at V and 7 bases at J; junction bases unmatched: 6. Germline V CDR1 and CDR2: WSHSY, SAAADI. The CDR3 reads CASSETGGRSEAFF. CDR3 DNA: TGCGCCAGCAGTGAGACAGGGGGGAGGAGTGAAGCTTTCTTT.

This rearrangement joins TRBV11-1 to TRBJ1-1; D call uncertain. Per the germline V gene, CDR1 is SGHAT and CDR2 is FQDESV (reference sequence). The CDR3 runs to 13 residues. Trimming stripped 1 base from V and 4 bases from J, with 7 bases between. This CDR3 reads CASSLGVVTEAFF. As DNA, the CDR3 is TGTGCCAGCAGCTTAGGCGTGGTCACTGAAGCTTTCTTT.

The rearrangement uses TRBV20-1 and TRBJ2-1; D assignment may be TRBD1 or TRBD2 (5 bases each). The CDR3 length is 11 residues. The germline V gene has CDR1 DFQATT and CDR2 SNEGSKA (reference sequence). The ends were cut back, 2 bases at V and 10 bases at J, with 9 bases in the middle. The CDR3 protein is CSARRDAEQFF. The CDR3 DNA is TGCAGTGCTAGACGGGACGCGGAGCAGTTCTTC.

This clone was counted a single time. This chain uses TRBV5-1 with TRBJ1-2, with 9 nucleotides matching TRBD1. The trim removed 3 bases at V and 6 bases at J, leaving 6 bases unmatched. The CDR3 has 14 amino acids. From germline, CDR1 is SGHRS and CDR2 YFSETQ. CDR3 residues: CASSSTGGPDGYTF. The CDR3 DNA follows: TGCGCCAGCAGCTCGACAGGGGGTCCGGATGGCTACACCTTC.

V gene TRBV19 combines with J gene TRBJ1-5, with a tentative D call TRBD1 (5 bases). V lost 10 bases, J lost 5 bases, and 15 bases lay in between. Germline loops: CDR1 LNHDA, CDR2 SQIVND (reference sequence). The CDR3 spans 13 residues. CDR3 bases: TGTGCCACCAGTCGGCTAGGGGATCAGCCCCAGCATTTT. It encodes CATSRLGDQPQHF. Filled out from reference TRBV19 and TRBJ1-5, the complete variable domain reads DGGITQSPKYLFRKEGQNVTLSCEQNLNHDAMYWYRQDPGQGLRLIYYSQIVNDFQKGDIAEGYSVSREKKESFPLTVTSAQKNPTAFYLCATSRLGDQPQHFGDGTRLSIL.